This entry is about one T cell receptor beta chain. The data stem from a study of blood T cell repertoires in COVID-19. Study as a whole: Sites across the United States, Italy and Spain contributed samples from acute and convalescent COVID-19. PBMCs, B-cell-depleted T cells, or T cells were the source of the cDNA or gDNA that made up the material.

The CDR3 loop spans 13 amino acids. Trimming cost V 5 bases and J 5 bases, with 12 bases left between them. Germline CDR1 is SGHTA and CDR2 is FQGNSA. Original data processing: By means of reference gene primer amplification, nucleated cell counts were estimated. The assay was immunoSEQ multiplex PCR, and TCRdb's table has in-frame clones only and misses some. The V and J calls and clone size come from that table; D and trimming were worked out from the DNA. The sample comprises 100,000 to 150,000 clones, about 90% of which are singletons, and under 3% rests with the top ten. This sequence originates from a man in his fifties with active COVID-19. This sequence joins TRBV7-2 and TRBJ2-5; tentatively, D is TRBD2 (6 bases). The specimen sequenced was peripheral blood. The CDR3 DNA is TGTGCCAGCAGCGGGGGGATGAGGGAGACCCAGTACTTC. It encodes CASSGGMRETQYF.